This record concerns one TCR beta chain sequence. Its specificity is unknown. The table came from immunoSEQ multiplex PCR; TCRdb's copy has only in-frame clones and leaves some out. The sample shows fewer than 80,000 clones, around 80% of them seen only once. The sample originates from a study of OX40 agonist ivuxolimab in advanced cancers. Study at large: Averaging 60 years in age, with a range of 23 to 79, the cohort was approximately 83% male. Earlier anti-PD-1, anti-PD-L1 or anti-CTLA-4 therapy was permitted; roughly 37% had received some.

Germline loops: CDR1 SGHRS, CDR2 YFSETQ. There are 15 residues in the CDR3. J lost 0 bases, V lost 7 bases, and 5 bases had no gene match. Points from the study as a whole: Within 6 weeks, CD4+ and CD8+ blood T cells expanded clonally at 0.1 to 3.0 mg/kg.

This clonotype was sampled from an adult with an advanced solid tumor such as melanoma, head and neck, liver or kidney cancer. The genes are TRBV5-1 and TRBJ1-3; 9 bases fit TRBD1. Here the sequenced sample was CD4+ or CD8+ T cells sorted from blood, taken in a trial of the OX40 agonist ivuxolimab. DNA for the CDR3: TGCGCCAGCCGGGGACAGGGTCTCTCTGGAAACACCATATATTTT. Its protein product is CASRGQGLSGNTIYF. Full variable domain (remainder filled in from reference TRBV5-1 and TRBJ1-3): KAGVTQTPRYLIKTRGQQVTLSCSPISGHRSVSWYQQTPGQGLQFLFEYFSETQRNKGNFPGRFSGRQFSNSRSEMNVSTLELGDSALYLCASRGQGLSGNTIYFGEGSWLTVV.